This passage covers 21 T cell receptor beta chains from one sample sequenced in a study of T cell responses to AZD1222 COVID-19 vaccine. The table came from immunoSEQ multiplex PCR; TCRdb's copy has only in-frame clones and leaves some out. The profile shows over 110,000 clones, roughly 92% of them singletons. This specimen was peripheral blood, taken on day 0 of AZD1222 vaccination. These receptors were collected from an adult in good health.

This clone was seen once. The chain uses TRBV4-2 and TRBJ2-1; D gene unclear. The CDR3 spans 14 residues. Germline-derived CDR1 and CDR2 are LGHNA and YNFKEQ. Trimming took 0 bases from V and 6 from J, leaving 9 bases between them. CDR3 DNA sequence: TGTGCCAGCAGCCAAGATTCCGACATCAATGAGCAGTTCTTC. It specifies CASSQDSDINEQFF.

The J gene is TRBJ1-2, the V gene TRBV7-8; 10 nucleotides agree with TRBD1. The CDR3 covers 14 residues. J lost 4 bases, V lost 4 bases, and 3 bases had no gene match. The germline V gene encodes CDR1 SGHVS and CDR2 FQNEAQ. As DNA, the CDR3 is TGTGCCAGCAGCTCGGGACAGGGGTTCTATGGCTACACCTTC. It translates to CASSSGQGFYGYTF.

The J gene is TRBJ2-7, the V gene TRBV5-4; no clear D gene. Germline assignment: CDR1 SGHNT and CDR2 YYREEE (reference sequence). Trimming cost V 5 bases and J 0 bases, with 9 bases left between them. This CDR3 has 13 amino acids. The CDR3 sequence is CASRDTNSYEQYF. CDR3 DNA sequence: TGTGCCAGCAGAGACACCAACTCCTACGAGCAGTACTTC.

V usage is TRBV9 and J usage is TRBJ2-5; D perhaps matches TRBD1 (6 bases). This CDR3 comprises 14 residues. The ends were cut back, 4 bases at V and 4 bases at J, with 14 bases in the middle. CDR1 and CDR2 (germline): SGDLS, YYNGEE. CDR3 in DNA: TGTGCCAGCAGCCAGATAGGGGGAGCAGAGACCCAGTACTTC. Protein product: CASSQIGGAETQYF.

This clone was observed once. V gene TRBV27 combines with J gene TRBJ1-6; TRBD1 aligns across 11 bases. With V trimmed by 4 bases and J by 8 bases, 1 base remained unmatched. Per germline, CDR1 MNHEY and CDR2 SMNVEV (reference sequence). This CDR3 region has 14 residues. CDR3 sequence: CASSWTGGDSPLHF. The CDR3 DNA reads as TGTGCCAGCAGTTGGACAGGGGGCGATTCACCCCTCCACTTT.

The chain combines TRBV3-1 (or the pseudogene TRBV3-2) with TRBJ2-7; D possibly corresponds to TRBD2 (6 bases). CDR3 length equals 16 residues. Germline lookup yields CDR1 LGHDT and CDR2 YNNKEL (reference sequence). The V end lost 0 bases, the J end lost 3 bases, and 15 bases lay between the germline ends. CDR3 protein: CASSQDPASVYYEQYF. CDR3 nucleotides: TGTGCCAGCAGCCAAGATCCGGCTAGCGTATACTACGAGCAGTACTTC.

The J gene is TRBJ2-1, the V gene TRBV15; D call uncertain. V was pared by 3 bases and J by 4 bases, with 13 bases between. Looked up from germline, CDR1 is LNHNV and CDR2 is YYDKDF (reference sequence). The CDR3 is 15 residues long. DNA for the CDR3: TGTGCCACCAGCAGCGGACCCAAGGAATACAATGAGCAGTTCTTC. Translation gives CATSSGPKEYNEQFF.

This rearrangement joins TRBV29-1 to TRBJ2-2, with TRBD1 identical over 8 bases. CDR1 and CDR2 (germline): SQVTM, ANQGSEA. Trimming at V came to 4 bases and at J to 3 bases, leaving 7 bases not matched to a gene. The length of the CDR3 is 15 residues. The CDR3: CSVGKTGAYTGELFF. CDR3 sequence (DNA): TGCAGCGTTGGGAAGACAGGGGCGTACACCGGGGAGCTGTTTTTT.

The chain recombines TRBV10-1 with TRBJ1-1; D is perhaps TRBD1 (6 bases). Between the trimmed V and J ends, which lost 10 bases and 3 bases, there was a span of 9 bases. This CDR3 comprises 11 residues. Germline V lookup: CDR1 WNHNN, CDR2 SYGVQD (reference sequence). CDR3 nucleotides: TGCGCCAAACAGGGCCACACTGAAGCTTTCTTT. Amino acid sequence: CAKQGHTEAFF.

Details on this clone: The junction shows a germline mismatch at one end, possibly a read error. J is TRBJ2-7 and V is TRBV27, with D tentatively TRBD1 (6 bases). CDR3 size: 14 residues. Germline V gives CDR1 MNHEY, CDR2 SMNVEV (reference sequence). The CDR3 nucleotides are TGTGCCAGCAGTTCAAAGGTTTACTCTCCGGGACAAATTTTC. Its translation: CASSSKVYSPGQIF.

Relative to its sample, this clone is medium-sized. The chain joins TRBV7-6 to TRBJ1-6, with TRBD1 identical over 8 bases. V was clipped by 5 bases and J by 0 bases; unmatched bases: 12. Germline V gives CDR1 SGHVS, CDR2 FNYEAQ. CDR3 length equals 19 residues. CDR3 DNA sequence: TGTGCCAGCAGCCTAAGGGGGACAGGACCTTCCTCCTATAATTCACCCCTCCACTTT. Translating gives CASSLRGTGPSSYNSPLHF.

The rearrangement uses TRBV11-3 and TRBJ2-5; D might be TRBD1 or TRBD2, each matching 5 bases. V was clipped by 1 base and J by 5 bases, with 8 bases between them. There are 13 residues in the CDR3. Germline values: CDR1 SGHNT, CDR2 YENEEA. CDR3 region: CASSLGGGETQYF. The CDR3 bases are TGTGCCAGCAGCTTAGGGGGCGGGGAGACCCAGTACTTC.

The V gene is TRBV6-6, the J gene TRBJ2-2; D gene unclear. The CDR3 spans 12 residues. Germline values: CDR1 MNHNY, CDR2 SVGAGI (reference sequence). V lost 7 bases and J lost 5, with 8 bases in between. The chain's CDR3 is CASTLYTGELFF. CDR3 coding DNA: TGTGCCAGCACCTTGTATACCGGGGAGCTGTTTTTT.

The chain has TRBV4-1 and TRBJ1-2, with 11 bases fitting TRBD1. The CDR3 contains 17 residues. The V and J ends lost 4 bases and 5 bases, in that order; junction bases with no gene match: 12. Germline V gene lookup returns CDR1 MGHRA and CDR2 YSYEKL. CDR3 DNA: TGCGCCAGCAGCCCACAACCGGGACAGGGGGGTCGGTATGGCTACACCTTC. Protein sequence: CASSPQPGQGGRYGYTF.

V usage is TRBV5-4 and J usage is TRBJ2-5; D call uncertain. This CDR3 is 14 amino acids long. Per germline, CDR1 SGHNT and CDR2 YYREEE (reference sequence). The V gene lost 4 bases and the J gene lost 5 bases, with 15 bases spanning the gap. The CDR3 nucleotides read TGTGCCAGCAGCACGGAGCCTATTGGGGAGACCCAGTACTTC. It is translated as CASSTEPIGETQYF.

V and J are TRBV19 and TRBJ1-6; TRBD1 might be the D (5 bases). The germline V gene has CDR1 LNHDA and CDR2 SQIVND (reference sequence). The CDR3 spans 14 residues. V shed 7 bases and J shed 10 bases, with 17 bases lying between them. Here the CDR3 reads CASTQRDGQSPLHF. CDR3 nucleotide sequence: TGTGCCAGTACCCAACGGGACGGGCAATCACCCCTCCACTTT.

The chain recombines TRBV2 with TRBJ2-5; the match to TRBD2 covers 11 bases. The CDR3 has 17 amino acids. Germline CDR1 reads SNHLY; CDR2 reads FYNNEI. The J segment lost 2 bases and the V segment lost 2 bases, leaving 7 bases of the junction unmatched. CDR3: CASSETRLAGGQETQYF. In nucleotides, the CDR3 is TGTGCCAGCAGTGAAACTCGGCTAGCGGGAGGTCAAGAGACCCAGTACTTC.

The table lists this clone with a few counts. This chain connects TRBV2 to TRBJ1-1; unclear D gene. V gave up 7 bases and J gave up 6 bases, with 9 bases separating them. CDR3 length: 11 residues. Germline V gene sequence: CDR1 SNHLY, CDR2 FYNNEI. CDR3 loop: CASTPGAEAFF. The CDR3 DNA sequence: TGTGCCAGCACCCCAGGAGCTGAAGCTTTCTTT. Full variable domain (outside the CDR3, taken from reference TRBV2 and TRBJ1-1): EPEVTQTPSHQVTQMGQEVILRCVPISNHLYFYWYRQILGQKVEFLVSFYNNEISEKSEIFDDQFSVERPDGSNFTLKIRSTKLEDSAMYFCASTPGAEAFFGQGTRLTVV.

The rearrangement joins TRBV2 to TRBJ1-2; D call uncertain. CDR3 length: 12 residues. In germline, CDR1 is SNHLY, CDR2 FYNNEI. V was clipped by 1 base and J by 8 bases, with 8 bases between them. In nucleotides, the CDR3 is TGTGCCAGCAGTGAAGGGGTACGGGGCTACACCTTC. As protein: CASSEGVRGYTF.

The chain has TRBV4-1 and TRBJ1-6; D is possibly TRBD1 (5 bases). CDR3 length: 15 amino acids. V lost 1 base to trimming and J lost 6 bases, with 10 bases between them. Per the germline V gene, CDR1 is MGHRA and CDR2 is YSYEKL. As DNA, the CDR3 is TGCGCCAGCAGCCAAGCGGGGGAGTTTAATTCACCCCTCCACTTT. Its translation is CASSQAGEFNSPLHF.

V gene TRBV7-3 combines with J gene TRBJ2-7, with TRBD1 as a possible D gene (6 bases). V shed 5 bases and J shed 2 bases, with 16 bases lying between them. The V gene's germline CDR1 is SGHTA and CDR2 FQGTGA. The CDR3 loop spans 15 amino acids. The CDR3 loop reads CASSPGTTFAYEQYF. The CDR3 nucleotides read TGTGCCAGCAGCCCCGGGACAACATTCGCCTACGAGCAGTACTTC.